The next 8 T cell receptor beta chains were all read from a single sample in a study of shared clonotypes between healthy human individuals. Some clones are missing from TCRdb's copy, which holds only in-frame ones; the method was immunoSEQ multiplex PCR. The data hold about 92,000 clones, with almost 70% observed a single time. Material: memory CD8+ T cells sorted from blood. The subset was: CD45RO+ cells pooled with CCR7-negative TemRA cells. The receptors originated from a man younger than 45 in good health.

The rearrangement links TRBV11-1 to TRBJ2-5; 12 nucleotides match TRBD2. The CDR3 is 15 residues long. The trim removed 5 bases at V and 5 bases at J, leaving 6 bases unmatched. Per germline, CDR1 SGHAT and CDR2 FQDESV (reference sequence). CDR3 in amino acids: CASSVTSGSGETQYF. Written as DNA, the CDR3 is TGTGCCAGCAGCGTGACTAGCGGGAGCGGGGAGACCCAGTACTTC.

CDR3 sequence reads: CAISEKEETQYF. Written as DNA, the CDR3 is TGTGCCATCAGTGAGAAAGAAGAGACCCAGTACTTC. The V gene is TRBV10-3, the J gene TRBJ2-5, with unresolved D. Trimming cost V 2 bases and J 3 bases, with 4 bases left between them. The germline V gene encodes CDR1 ENHRY and CDR2 SYGVKD. The CDR3 runs 12 residues.

The V gene is TRBV7-9, the J gene TRBJ2-7; no definite D call. V lost 4 bases and J lost 8, with 9 bases in between. CDR3 length: 11 amino acids. The V gene's germline CDR1 is SEHNR and CDR2 FQNEAQ (reference sequence). The CDR3 nucleotides are TGTGCCAGCAGCTCACCGTCACAGCAGTACTTC. As protein: CASSSPSQQYF.

This chain connects TRBV25-1 to TRBJ2-5; no definite D call. Deletions cut 1 base from V and 2 bases from J, with 11 bases between. The V gene's germline CDR1 is MGHDK and CDR2 SYGVNS. The CDR3 spans 15 residues. The CDR3 sequence is CASSEFLDIQETQYF. DNA of the CDR3: TGTGCCAGCAGTGAATTCTTAGACATTCAAGAGACCCAGTACTTC.

The V call is TRBV4-1, the J call TRBJ2-1; the match to TRBD2 covers 11 bases. This CDR3 is built from 18 residues. The ends lost 3 bases at V and 1 base at J; junction bases unmatched: 8. CDR1 and CDR2 from the germline V gene are MGHRA and YSYEKL. The CDR3 nucleotides read TGCGCCAGCAGCCACCCACTAGGACTAGCGGGTTCCTACAATGAGCAGTTCTTC. This encodes CASSHPLGLAGSYNEQFF.

Remarks on this clone: At the DNA level, this CDR3 is encoded by other sequences in the same sample as well. CDR3: CASSEAGTSGINNEQFF. CDR3 DNA: TGTGCCAGCAGTGAGGCCGGGACTAGCGGAATAAACAATGAGCAGTTCTTC. The rearrangement links TRBV25-1 to TRBJ2-1; 11 bases match TRBD2. CDR1 and CDR2 (germline): MGHDK, SYGVNS. This CDR3 is 17 amino acids long. J lost 5 bases, V lost 3 bases, and 9 bases had no gene match.

The chain carries TRBV28 and TRBJ2-7; D may be TRBD2 (5 bases). Germline V gives CDR1 MDHEN, CDR2 SYDVKM. The CDR3 runs to 16 residues. V was cut by 1 base and J by 4 bases, with 17 bases left in between. The CDR3 protein is CASSLYGWKERYEQYF. CDR3 coding DNA: TGTGCCAGCAGTTTATACGGCTGGAAGGAGCGGTACGAGCAGTACTTC.

The rearrangement links TRBV6-1 to TRBJ2-5, with 9 bases fitting TRBD1. This CDR3 contains 16 residues. In germline, CDR1 is MNHNS, CDR2 SASEGT. After removal of 4 bases from V and 4 bases from J, the junction contained 10 bases not matched to a gene. This chain's CDR3 is CASSVNRGTGRETQYF. CDR3 bases: TGTGCCAGCAGTGTGAATCGAGGGACAGGGAGAGAGACCCAGTACTTC.